What follows are 27 T cell receptor beta chains derived from one specimen sequenced in a study of identical twins. TCRdb independently ran MiXCR on the 5' RACE reads; one entry per CDR3 protein. The table includes about 690,000 distinct CDR3 sequences, roughly 6% detected once. Sequencing was performed on naive T cells sorted from blood. The receptors were gathered from a young man in good health.

This chain links TRBV29-1 with TRBJ2-1, with 7 bases that match TRBD1. Unmatched junction bases numbered 5, after V lost 3 bases and J lost 0 bases. The CDR3 spans 15 residues. Looked up from germline, CDR1 is SQVTM and CDR2 is ANQGSEA. The CDR3 DNA follows: TGCAGCGTTGATTTGGACAGGAGCTCCTACAATGAGCAGTTCTTC. Translated: CSVDLDRSSYNEQFF.

The genes are TRBV2 and TRBJ2-5, with D uncertain. This CDR3 has 12 residues. CDR1 and CDR2 (germline): SNHLY, FYNNEI. Between the trimmed V and J ends, which lost 3 bases and 7 bases, there was a span of 9 bases. CDR3 sequence (DNA): TGTGCCAGCAGTGAGGTTCCTGGGACCCAGTACTTC. This sequence encodes CASSEVPGTQYF.

The rearrangement links TRBV20-1 to TRBJ1-6; D unresolved. Trimming shortened V by 6 bases and J by 15 bases, and 15 bases separated the two germline ends. Germline loops: CDR1 DFQATT, CDR2 SNEGSKA (reference sequence). This CDR3 contains 11 residues. The CDR3 DNA sequence: TGCAGTGCCCAGACACGACTGGGCCTCCACTTT. It is translated as CSAQTRLGLHF.

A remark on this clonotype: A much larger clone lies one base from this, so it may be a read error. This CDR3 fails to terminate in the conserved phenylalanine or tryptophan, so it likely reflects a read error. The rearrangement joins TRBV5-5 to TRBJ2-7, with 9 bases fitting TRBD1. V gave up 0 bases and J gave up 5 bases; unmatched junction bases: 12. The germline V gene has CDR1 SGHKS and CDR2 YYEKEE (reference sequence). There are 17 residues in the CDR3. This CDR3 reads CASSLGGRTGEENEQYL. DNA for the CDR3: TGTGCCAGCAGCTTGGGGGGTCGGACAGGGGAAGAGAACGAGCAGTACCTC.

The chain employs TRBV20-1 and TRBJ1-5, with TRBD1 identical over 9 bases. Germline CDR1 is DFQATT and CDR2 is SNEGSKA (reference sequence). Losses at the gene ends were 6 bases for V and 2 bases for J; bases not matched to a gene: 14. The CDR3 contains 17 residues. The CDR3 is CSAATGGAVWGNQPQHF. The CDR3 region has the DNA TGCAGTGCCGCCACAGGGGGCGCGGTGTGGGGCAATCAGCCCCAGCATTTT.

This clonotype was recorded many times. The rearrangement joins TRBV12-3 or TRBV12-4 to TRBJ2-3; D perhaps matches TRBD2 (6 bases). V gave up 6 bases and J gave up 6 bases, with 13 bases separating them. The CDR3 has 13 amino acids. CDR3 sequence: CASSLGGEDTQYF. The CDR3 DNA reads TGTGCCAGCAGCCTGGGGGGAGAGGATACGCAGTATTTT.

The V and J genes are TRBV6-5 and TRBJ1-1; D gene ambiguous. V gave up 2 bases and J gave up 1 base, with 8 bases separating them. The length of the CDR3 is 14 residues. Germline CDR1 MNHEY, CDR2 SVGAGI. The chain's CDR3 is CASSYERQNTEAFF. The CDR3 DNA follows: TGTGCCAGCAGTTACGAAAGGCAGAACACTGAAGCTTTCTTT.

This clonotype was counted between two and nine times. This chain joins TRBV29-1 and TRBJ1-2; D perhaps matches TRBD1 (6 bases). V lost 7 bases and J lost 9, with 12 bases in between. The V gene's germline CDR1 is SQVTM and CDR2 ANQGSEA. The CDR3 consists of 10 residues. The CDR3 sequence is CSAGQRRYTF. CDR3 nucleotides: TGCAGCGCCGGACAGCGTCGCTACACCTTC.

For this clonotype: The CDR3 does not close with the conserved phenylalanine or tryptophan, likely indicating a read error. It is unclear where the CDR3 begins or ends on the DNA, so no DNA is shown, and the CDR3 is as TCRdb lists it. The rearrangement links TRBV30 to TRBJ1-2; TRBD1, the table's D call, lacks a check against the DNA. Germline CDR1 is GTSNPN and CDR2 is SVGIG (reference sequence). The CDR3 is 9 residues long, ends included. Here the CDR3 reads CACGRGQDY.

This clonotype was recorded a few times. The chain uses TRBV28 and TRBJ2-5; 7 bases align to TRBD2. J was trimmed by 5 bases and V by 8 bases; bases with no gene match: 11. The germline V gene encodes CDR1 MDHEN and CDR2 SYDVKM. The length of the CDR3 is 14 residues. CDR3: CASREGGLRETQYF. CDR3 nucleotide sequence: TGTGCCAGCCGAGAGGGAGGGTTACGGGAGACCCAGTACTTC. Variable domain in full (rest from reference TRBV28 and TRBJ2-5): DVKVTQSSRYLVKRTGEKVFLECVQDMDHENMFWYRQDPGLGLRLIYFSYDVKMKEKGDIPEGYSVSREKKERFSLILESASTNQTSMYLCASREGGLRETQYFGPGTRLLVL.

Of note for this clonotype: A single base separates this from a much larger clone, so it may be a read error. The gene calls are TRBV28 and TRBJ1-4; 8 bases match TRBD1. Germline values: CDR1 MDHEN, CDR2 SYDVKM. The CDR3 runs to 19 residues. CDR3 DNA: TGTGCCGGCAGTTTTCATATTTACAGGGGGATCTCAACTAATGAAAAACTGTTTTTT. Protein product: CAGSFHIYRGISTNEKLFF.

This clonotype showed up many times. This sequence joins TRBV29-1 and TRBJ2-1; D may correspond to TRBD1 or TRBD2 (5 bases each). V was cut by 4 bases and J by 0 bases, with 16 bases left in between. Germline lookup yields CDR1 SQVTM and CDR2 ANQGSEA. CDR3 length: 16 residues. In DNA, the CDR3 is TGCAGCGTTGTGAGGGACGGGCTGAGCTCCTACAATGAGCAGTTCTTC. This sequence encodes CSVVRDGLSSYNEQFF.

This clonotype was picked up many times. The V and J genes are TRBV12-3 or TRBV12-4 and TRBJ2-2; TRBD2 agrees at 11 bases. Unmatched junction bases numbered 3, after V lost 4 bases and J lost 2 bases. The CDR3 is made up of 16 amino acids. CDR3 nucleotides: TGTGCCAGCAGTTCCACTAGCGGGGGTAACACCGGGGAGCTGTTTTTT. It translates to CASSSTSGGNTGELFF.

This chain connects TRBV7-9 to TRBJ2-5; possibly TRBD1 for D (6 bases). The CDR3 contains 14 residues. With 4 bases removed from V and 3 bases from J, the gap between germline ends came to 12 bases. Germline lookup yields CDR1 SEHNR and CDR2 FQNEAQ (reference sequence). The CDR3 protein is CASSSGTHEETQYF. In DNA form, the CDR3 reads TGTGCCAGCAGCTCCGGGACACATGAAGAGACCCAGTACTTC.

This clonotype was detected only a few times. J is TRBJ2-1 and V is TRBV29-1; 14 positions match TRBD2. Germline loops: CDR1 SQVTM, CDR2 ANQGSEA. J lost 4 bases, V lost 0 bases, and 2 bases had no gene match. CDR3 length: 16 amino acids. For the CDR3, the DNA is TGCAGCGTTGAAGATGGGACTAGCGGGAGTTACAATGAGCAGTTCTTC. It encodes CSVEDGTSGSYNEQFF.

This clonotype was recorded at least ten times. J is TRBJ1-2 and V is TRBV12-3 or TRBV12-4; weak D call: TRBD1 (5 bases). The V gene lost 1 base and the J gene lost 2 bases, with 17 bases spanning the gap. This CDR3 has 17 amino acids. The CDR3 region has the DNA TGTGCCAGCAGTTTAGGCAGGGTGAAGGACTTAAACTATGGCTACACCTTC. This sequence encodes CASSLGRVKDLNYGYTF.

This clonotype was found many times. The chain has TRBV7-6 and TRBJ2-1; D unclear. This CDR3 spans 15 amino acids. The V gene lost 1 base and the J gene lost 5 bases, with 12 bases spanning the gap. Germline V gives CDR1 SGHVS, CDR2 FNYEAQ. The CDR3 protein is CASSLEAAWDNEQFF. As DNA, the CDR3 is TGTGCCAGCAGCTTAGAGGCGGCCTGGGACAATGAGCAGTTCTTC.

This clonotype was seen more than once but under ten times. This chain connects TRBV3-1 to TRBJ1-6, with 9 bases matching TRBD1. With V trimmed by 6 bases and J by 9 bases, 6 bases remained unmatched. Looked up from germline, CDR1 is LGHDT and CDR2 is YNNKEL (reference sequence). There are 14 residues in the CDR3. The CDR3 loop reads CASRGTGNSSPLHF. CDR3 DNA sequence: TGTGCCAGCAGAGGGACAGGGAACTCTTCACCCCTCCACTTT.

This clonotype was detected many times. V gene TRBV5-6 combines with J gene TRBJ2-3; unclear D gene. Looked up from germline, CDR1 is SGHDT and CDR2 is YYEEEE. The CDR3 contains 13 residues. V was pared by 1 base and J by 2 bases, with 5 bases between. The CDR3 DNA sequence: TGTGCCAGCAGCTTGACCTACACAGATACGCAGTATTTT. It specifies CASSLTYTDTQYF. Drawing the rest from reference TRBV5-6 and TRBJ2-3, the complete variable domain is DAGVTQSPTHLIKTRGQQVTLRCSPKSGHDTVSWYQQALGQGPQFIFQYYEEEERQRGNFPDRFSGHQFPNYSSELNVNALLLGDSALYLCASSLTYTDTQYFGPGTRLTVL.

The chain recombines TRBV7-2 with TRBJ1-6, with a weak D call TRBD1 (5 bases). Germline CDR1 is SGHTA and CDR2 is FQGNSA. This CDR3 has 12 amino acids. V was pared by 1 base and J by 13 bases, with 8 bases between. CDR3 DNA: TGTGCCAGCAGCTTAGTGGGGCTTCCCCTCCACTTT. Amino acids: CASSLVGLPLHF.

The chain combines TRBV19 with TRBJ1-5, with D perhaps matching TRBD1 (6 bases). Germline CDR1 and CDR2: LNHDA and SQIVND (reference sequence). The CDR3 is 14 amino acids. V was trimmed by 5 bases and J by 9 bases, leaving 17 bases between them. CDR3 DNA sequence: TGTGCCAGTAGTCTCAGGGGACCTATGTCGCCCCAGCATTTT. As protein: CASSLRGPMSPQHF.

This clonotype appeared many times. This chain's CDR3 is CASSQDQGGNEQFF. The CDR3 coding sequence is TGCGCCAGCAGCCAAGATCAAGGCGGGAATGAGCAGTTCTTC. The rearrangement uses TRBV4-3 and TRBJ2-1; tentatively, D is TRBD2 (5 bases). Germline V gene sequence: CDR1 LGHNA, CDR2 YSLEER. This CDR3 comprises 14 residues. With 0 bases removed from V and 7 bases from J, the gap between germline ends came to 10 bases.

The table lists this clonotype with a few counts. The chain employs TRBV11-3 and TRBJ1-2; 8 bases are shared with TRBD1. Germline CDR1 reads SGHNT; CDR2 reads YENEEA. The CDR3 loop spans 16 amino acids. V lost 4 bases to trimming and J lost 6 bases; unmatched junction nucleotides: 13. The CDR3 sequence: CASSSMATGVVNGYTF. In nucleotides, the CDR3 is TGTGCCAGCAGCTCGATGGCGACAGGGGTAGTTAATGGCTACACCTTC.

This chain connects TRBV15 to TRBJ1-5; D is unclear. This CDR3 has 14 residues. Trimming left V 5 bases short and J 0 bases short, with 8 bases between. Germline assignment: CDR1 LNHNV and CDR2 YYDKDF (reference sequence). Written as DNA, the CDR3 is TGTGCCACCAGCCCAAAGTATAGCAATCAGCCCCAGCATTTT. It is translated as CATSPKYSNQPQHF. Together with reference TRBV15 and TRBJ1-5, the CDR3 gives the full variable domain: DAMVIQNPRYQVTQFGKPVTLSCSQTLNHNVMYWYQQKSSQAPKLLFHYYDKDFNNEADTPDNFQSRRPNTSFCFLDIRSPGLGDTAMYLCATSPKYSNQPQHFGDGTRLSIL.

This clonotype has just a few counts. V and J are TRBV12-3 or TRBV12-4 and TRBJ2-6; D call uncertain. CDR3 length: 13 residues. V dropped 10 bases and J dropped 4 bases, with 11 bases sitting between them. CDR3 coding DNA: TGTGCCACTCGGAGTGTGGGGGCCAACGTCCTGACTTTC. Translating gives CATRSVGANVLTF.

In its sample, this clonotype was seen many times. J is TRBJ2-1 and V is TRBV5-1; D call uncertain. The germline CDR1 and CDR2 sequences are SGHRS and YFSETQ. The V end lost 5 bases, the J end lost 7 bases, and 13 bases lay between the germline ends. The CDR3 runs 13 residues. CDR3 residues: CASRIVGDNEQFF. The CDR3 bases are TGCGCCAGCAGGATTGTGGGTGATAATGAGCAGTTCTTC.

The gene calls are TRBV30 and TRBJ1-4, with D unclear. This CDR3 contains 14 residues. The germline CDR1 and CDR2 sequences are GTSNPN and SVGIG (reference sequence). Between the trimmed V and J ends, which lost 4 bases and 7 bases, there was a span of 16 bases. CDR3 in amino acids: CAWNQRTISEKLFF. CDR3 sequence (DNA): TGTGCCTGGAACCAACGGACCATAAGTGAAAAACTGTTTTTT.